This TCR beta chain appears in the sequencing data of a study of cytomegalovirus exposure and HLA in healthy donors. The PCR was carried out with 60 Vbeta primers and 13 Jbeta primers. The method was immunoSEQ multiplex PCR; TCRdb's version includes in-frame clones alone and lacks a portion of them. The data hold roughly 190,000 clones, with around 77% observed a single time. Sequencing was performed on PBMCs. The receptor was isolated from a female donor in good health and CMV-seronegative.

The CDR3 reads CASSFGAYEQYF. CDR3 nucleotides: TGTGCCAGCAGCTTCGGGGCCTACGAGCAGTACTTC. The V call is TRBV5-6, the J call TRBJ2-7, with a possible D match to TRBD2 (5 bases). Germline V gene lookup returns CDR1 SGHDT and CDR2 YYEEEE. The CDR3 length is 12 residues. V was shortened by 2 bases and J by 2 bases, with 5 bases between the two germline ends.